The entry below gives a single T cell receptor (beta chain) sequence along with its context. Its antigen is undetermined. Assay used: immunoSEQ multiplex PCR; TCRdb lists only in-frame clones, some missing. This table holds 61,000 or so clones, over 75% found once. The CDR3 length is 13 residues. Trimming stripped 0 bases from V and 7 bases from J, with 10 bases between. In germline, CDR1 is GTSNPN, CDR2 SVGIG (reference sequence). This entry is derived from a study of T cells in tumors after PD-1 blockade. On the study more broadly: Prior checkpoint blockade, systemic immunosuppressant use, or anti-cancer therapy within 4 weeks excluded patients. A subset received ongoing vismodegib 150 mg daily alongside anti-PD-1 therapy. Mean per blood sample: some 120,000 templates (about 24,000-257,772), some 34,000 unique clonotypes. General study findings and limits: Peripheral recruitment is suggested, as some novel exhausted tumor clones were in pre-treatment blood.

J is TRBJ1-3 and V is TRBV30; D uncertain. This sequence originates from a human donor with basal cell carcinoma. The source was PBMCs, collected before anti-PD-1 treatment. CDR3 loop: CAWSVGSLNTIYF. The DNA for the CDR3 is TGTGCCTGGAGTGTTGGCAGCCTCAACACCATATATTTT.